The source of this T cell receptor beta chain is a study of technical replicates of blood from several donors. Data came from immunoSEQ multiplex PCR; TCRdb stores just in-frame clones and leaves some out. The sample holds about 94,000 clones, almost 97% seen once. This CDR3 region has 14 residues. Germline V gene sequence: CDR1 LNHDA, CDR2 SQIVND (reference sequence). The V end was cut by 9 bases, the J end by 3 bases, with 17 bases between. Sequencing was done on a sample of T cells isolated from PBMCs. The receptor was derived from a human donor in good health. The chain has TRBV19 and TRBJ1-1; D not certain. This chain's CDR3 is CASNRVSRDTEAFF. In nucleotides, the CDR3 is TGTGCCAGCAACCGAGTAAGCCGGGACACTGAAGCTTTCTTT. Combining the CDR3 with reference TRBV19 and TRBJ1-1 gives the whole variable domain DGGITQSPKYLFRKEGQNVTLSCEQNLNHDAMYWYRQDPGQGLRLIYYSQIVNDFQKGDIAEGYSVSREKKESFPLTVTSAQKNPTAFYLCASNRVSRDTEAFFGQGTRLTVV.